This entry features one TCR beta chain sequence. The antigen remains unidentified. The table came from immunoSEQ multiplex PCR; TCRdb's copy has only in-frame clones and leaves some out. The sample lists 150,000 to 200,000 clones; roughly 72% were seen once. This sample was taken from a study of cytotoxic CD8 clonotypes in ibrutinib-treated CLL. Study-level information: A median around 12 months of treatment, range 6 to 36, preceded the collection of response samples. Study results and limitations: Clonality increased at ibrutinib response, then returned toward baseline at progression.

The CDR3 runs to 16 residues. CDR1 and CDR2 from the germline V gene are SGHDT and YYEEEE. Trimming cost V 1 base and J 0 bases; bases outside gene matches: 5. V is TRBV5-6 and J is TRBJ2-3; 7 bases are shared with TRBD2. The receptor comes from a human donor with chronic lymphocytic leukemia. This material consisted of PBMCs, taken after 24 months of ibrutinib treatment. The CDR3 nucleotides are TGTGCCAGCAGCTTGTGGACTAGTGCTAGCACAGATACGCAGTATTTT. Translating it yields CASSLWTSASTDTQYF.